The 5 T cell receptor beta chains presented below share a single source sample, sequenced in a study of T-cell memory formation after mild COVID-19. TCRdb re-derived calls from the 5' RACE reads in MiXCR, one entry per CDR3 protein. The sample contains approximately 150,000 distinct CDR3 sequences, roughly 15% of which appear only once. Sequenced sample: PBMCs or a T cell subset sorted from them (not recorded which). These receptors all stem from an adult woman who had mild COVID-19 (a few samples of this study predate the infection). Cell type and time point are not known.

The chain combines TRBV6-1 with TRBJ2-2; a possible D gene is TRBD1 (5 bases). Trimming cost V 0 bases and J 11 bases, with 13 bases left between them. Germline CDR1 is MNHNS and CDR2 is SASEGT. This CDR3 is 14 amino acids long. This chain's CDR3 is CASSEALAGIELFF. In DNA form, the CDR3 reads TGTGCCAGCAGTGAAGCCTTGGCAGGGATCGAGCTGTTTTTT.

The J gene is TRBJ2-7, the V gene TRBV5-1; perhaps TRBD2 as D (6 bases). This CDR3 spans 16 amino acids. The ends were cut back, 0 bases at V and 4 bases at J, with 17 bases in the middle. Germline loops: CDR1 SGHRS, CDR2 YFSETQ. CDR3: CASSLASRAAGYEQYF. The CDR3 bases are TGCGCCAGCAGCTTGGCGTCGAGGGCGGCGGGATACGAGCAGTACTTC.

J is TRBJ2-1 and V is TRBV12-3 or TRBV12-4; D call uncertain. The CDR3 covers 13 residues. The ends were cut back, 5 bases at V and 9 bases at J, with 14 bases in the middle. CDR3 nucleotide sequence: TGTGCCAGCAGTGCGTCGGAAAGTGGTGAGCAGTTCTTC. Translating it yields CASSASESGEQFF.

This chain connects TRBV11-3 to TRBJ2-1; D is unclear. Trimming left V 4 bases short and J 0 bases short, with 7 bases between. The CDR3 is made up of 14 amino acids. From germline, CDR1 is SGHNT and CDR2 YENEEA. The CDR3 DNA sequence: TGTGCCAGCAGCTCGTGGGACTCCTACAATGAGCAGTTCTTC. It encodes CASSSWDSYNEQFF.

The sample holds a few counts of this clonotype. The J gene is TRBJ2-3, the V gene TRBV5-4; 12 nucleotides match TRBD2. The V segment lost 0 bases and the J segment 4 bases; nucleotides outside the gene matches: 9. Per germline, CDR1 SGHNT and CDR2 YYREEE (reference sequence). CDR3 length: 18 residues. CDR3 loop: CASSLAFGLAGGPDTQYF. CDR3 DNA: TGTGCCAGCAGCTTGGCCTTCGGGCTAGCGGGGGGGCCAGATACGCAGTATTTT.